The 8 T cell receptor beta chains reported below all come from one sample, sequenced in a study of identical twins. In TCRdb, the 5' RACE reads were re-called with MiXCR into one record per CDR3 protein. The sample yields some 790,000 distinct CDR3 sequences, about 20% seen once. The sample was also reused in another study, on T cells expressing NK-cell markers.

Sequenced material: PBMCs. Receptor source: a woman younger than 30 in good health.

CDR3 region: CASSRDTGSLTLNTEAFF. CDR3 DNA sequence: TGTGCCAGCAGCCGGGACACGGGCTCACTTACTTTGAACACTGAAGCTTTCTTT. The chain recombines TRBV6-1 with TRBJ1-1, with D possibly TRBD1 on 6 matching bases. CDR3 length equals 18 residues. The V end lost 6 bases, the J end lost 0 bases, and 23 bases lay between the germline ends. Germline loops: CDR1 MNHNS, CDR2 SASEGT.

This clonotype was observed a handful of times. The V gene is TRBV27, the J gene TRBJ2-6; D is undetermined. CDR3 length: 16 amino acids. Per germline, CDR1 MNHEY and CDR2 SMNVEV (reference sequence). Trimming removed 3 bases at V and 0 bases at J, with 9 bases between. The CDR3 DNA sequence: TGTGCCAGCAGTTTTAGTGGGGACTCTGGGGCCAACGTCCTGACTTTC. As protein: CASSFSGDSGANVLTF.

The CDR3: CASIPAGGIYNEQFF. The CDR3 DNA is TGTGCCAGCATCCCAGCGGGGGGTATCTACAATGAGCAGTTCTTC. The chain is built from TRBV7-2 and TRBJ2-1; 9 nucleotides agree with TRBD2. Per germline, CDR1 SGHTA and CDR2 FQGNSA. The CDR3 has 15 residues. J gave up 3 bases and V 7 bases, and 7 bases lay outside the gene matches.

The chain is built from TRBV6-5 and TRBJ1-2; D is unresolved. CDR1 MNHEY and CDR2 SVGAGI come from the germline V gene. V was clipped by 3 bases and J by 4 bases, with 12 bases between them. The CDR3 length is 14 residues. The CDR3: CASSYGGRAYGYTF. CDR3 coding DNA: TGTGCCAGCAGTTATGGTGGCAGAGCCTATGGCTACACCTTC.

This clonotype has more than one count but fewer than ten. V usage is TRBV5-8 and J usage is TRBJ1-2, with D possibly being TRBD1 (5 bases). There are 13 residues in the CDR3. Germline-derived CDR1 and CDR2 are SGHTS and YDEGEE. V shed 5 bases and J shed 6 bases, with 14 bases lying between them. The CDR3 DNA reads TGTGCCAGCAGTCGTGACAGCCCGCATGGCTACACCTTC. It translates to CASSRDSPHGYTF.

This clonotype is a singleton in its sample. V is TRBV15 and J is TRBJ2-1; 9 nucleotides align to TRBD1. The CDR3 sequence is 15 residues long. V shed 4 bases and J 5 bases; nucleotides not matched to a gene: 6. The germline gives CDR1 LNHNV, CDR2 YYDKDF (reference sequence). This chain's CDR3 is CATSKGQGYHNEQFF. For the CDR3, the DNA is TGTGCCACCAGCAAGGGACAGGGATACCACAATGAGCAGTTCTTC.

V is TRBV7-9 and J is TRBJ1-1, with TRBD1 as a possible D gene (5 bases). CDR1 and CDR2 (germline): SEHNR, FQNEAQ (reference sequence). The CDR3 consists of 15 residues. V shed 3 bases and J shed 3 bases, with 14 bases lying between them. CDR3 sequence reads: CASSLAGKGDTEAFF. The DNA of the CDR3 is TGTGCCAGCAGCTTGGCAGGTAAAGGGGACACTGAAGCTTTCTTT.

V and J are TRBV10-3 and TRBJ2-5, with D possibly matching TRBD2 (6 bases). From germline, CDR1 is ENHRY and CDR2 SYGVKD. Trimming took 3 bases from V and 3 from J, leaving 14 bases between them. This CDR3 has 15 amino acids. The DNA of the CDR3 is TGTGCCATCAGTGACCCCTCTAGGACTAAAGAGACCCAGTACTTC. This sequence encodes CAISDPSRTKETQYF.